The next 23 T cell receptor beta chains were all read from a single sample in a study of identical twins. TCRdb itself ran the 5' RACE reads through MiXCR, one entry per CDR3 protein. Of some 570,000 distinct CDR3 sequences in the sample, under 25% were seen once. The same data also went into a second study, on yellow fever vaccine responses in identical twins.

The source material was CD4+ T cells sorted from blood. The receptors here all came from a woman younger than 30 in good health.

The V call is TRBV24-1, the J call TRBJ2-7; a possible D gene is TRBD1 (5 bases). Germline lookup yields CDR1 KGHDR and CDR2 SFDVKD. The CDR3 sequence is 9 residues long. V gave up 5 bases and J gave up 13 bases, with 8 bases separating them. The CDR3 sequence: CATSVDSYF. CDR3 sequence (DNA): TGTGCCACCAGTGTTGACAGTTACTTC.

This clonotype was recorded a few times. The V and J genes are TRBV7-8 and TRBJ2-3; 8 nucleotides line up with TRBD1. The CDR3 totals 17 residues. Germline V CDR1 and CDR2: SGHVS, FQNEAQ. J gave up 0 bases and V 5 bases, and 10 bases lay outside the gene matches. As DNA, the CDR3 is TGTGCCAGCAGCACGTCCCGGACAGGGAATAGCACAGATACGCAGTATTTT. Translated, it gives CASSTSRTGNSTDTQYF.

This clonotype was seen a handful of times. This chain uses TRBV20-1 with TRBJ2-1, with 7 positions matching TRBD1. V trimming: 3 bases; J trimming: 6 bases; junction bases outside the gene matches: 8. This CDR3 is 14 amino acids long. CDR1 is DFQATT and CDR2 is SNEGSKA in the germline V gene (reference sequence). CDR3 DNA: TGCAGTGCTAGGGGGGACAGATACACCAATGAGCAGTTCTTC. Amino acid sequence: CSARGDRYTNEQFF.

The rearrangement links TRBV4-1 to TRBJ2-2; TRBD2 aligns across 13 bases. Looked up from germline, CDR1 is MGHRA and CDR2 is YSYEKL. This CDR3 is built from 17 residues. The V gene end was trimmed by 0 bases and the J gene end by 5 bases; junction bases not matched to a gene: 3. The CDR3 DNA sequence: TGCGCCAGCAGCCAAGAAAGACTAGCGGGGGGTACCGGGGAGCTGTTTTTT. It translates to CASSQERLAGGTGELFF.

V is TRBV4-1 and J is TRBJ2-1; D may be TRBD2 (5 bases). CDR1 and CDR2 from the germline V gene are MGHRA and YSYEKL. The CDR3 has 13 amino acids. V shed 1 base and J shed 6 bases, with 7 bases lying between them. CDR3 protein: CASSQVAINEQFF. The CDR3 DNA sequence: TGCGCCAGCAGCCAAGTAGCGATCAATGAGCAGTTCTTC.

This clonotype was detected a few times. This chain's CDR3 is CSPGPLTEAFF. Here the CDR3 DNA reads TGCAGTCCCGGACCTTTAACTGAAGCTTTCTTT. The rearrangement joins TRBV20-1 to TRBJ1-1; D call uncertain. Germline loops: CDR1 DFQATT, CDR2 SNEGSKA (reference sequence). The CDR3 is 11 residues long. The germline V and J ends were trimmed by 8 bases and 5 bases, with 12 bases remaining between them.

The chain employs TRBV9 and TRBJ2-5, with 7 positions matching TRBD1. The CDR3 totals 17 residues. V was pared by 2 bases and J by 0 bases, with 10 bases of the junction left unmatched. CDR1 is SGDLS and CDR2 is YYNGEE in the germline V gene. The CDR3 DNA follows: TGTGCCAGCAGCGTGAGTACGGGACAGATATACCAAGAGACCCAGTACTTC. Residues: CASSVSTGQIYQETQYF. Drawing the rest from reference TRBV9 and TRBJ2-5, the complete variable domain is DSGVTQTPKHLITATGQRVTLRCSPRSGDLSVYWYQQSLDQGLQFLIQYYNGEERAKGNILERFSAQQFPDLHSELNLSSLELGDSALYFCASSVSTGQIYQETQYFGPGTRLLVL.

The chain uses TRBV5-5 and TRBJ2-7; D might be TRBD1 or TRBD2, each matching 5 bases. Trimming removed 0 bases at V and 6 bases at J, with 16 bases between. The CDR3 has 15 residues. Per germline, CDR1 SGHKS and CDR2 YYEKEE (reference sequence). The CDR3 region has the DNA TGTGCCAGCAGCTTGGAAGGGGCGTACAGCGGCGAGCAGTACGTC. Residues: CASSLEGAYSGEQYV.

This clonotype was found a few times. This chain uses TRBV4-1 with TRBJ2-3; 7 bases agree with TRBD2. CDR3 length: 18 residues. Germline V gene sequence: CDR1 MGHRA, CDR2 YSYEKL. The V and J ends lost 1 base and 1 base, in that order; junction bases with no gene match: 11. CDR3 region: CASSQGTGGILGTDTQYF. The CDR3 nucleotides are TGCGCCAGCAGCCAAGGGACCGGGGGGATTCTGGGCACAGATACGCAGTATTTT.

This clonotype was observed at least ten times. This sequence joins TRBV20-1 and TRBJ2-5, with D hard to call. The CDR3 is 12 residues long. Germline CDR1 reads DFQATT; CDR2 reads SNEGSKA (reference sequence). With 0 bases removed from V and 2 bases from J, the gap between germline ends came to 4 bases. CDR3 loop: CSAREGQETQYF. The CDR3 DNA is TGCAGTGCTAGAGAGGGTCAAGAGACCCAGTACTTC.

This clonotype turned up a few times. V is TRBV20-1 and J is TRBJ2-3, with D perhaps matching TRBD1 (7 bases). The V end lost 5 bases, the J end lost 1 base, and 13 bases lay between the germline ends. The CDR3 totals 14 residues. The germline gives CDR1 DFQATT, CDR2 SNEGSKA (reference sequence). The CDR3 is CSAPQGGGTDTQYF. The CDR3 DNA reads TGCAGTGCTCCCCAGGGGGGCGGCACAGATACGCAGTATTTT.

Ten or more counts support this clonotype. The chain couples TRBV12-3 or TRBV12-4 to TRBJ2-4; TRBD2 is a possible D gene (5 bases). V was cut by 0 bases and J by 3 bases, with 9 bases left in between. The length of the CDR3 is 15 residues. CDR3 in amino acids: CASSLAGDVKNIQYF. DNA of the CDR3: TGTGCCAGCAGTTTAGCGGGAGATGTCAAAAACATTCAGTACTTC.

The CDR3 spells CASSLESDTIYF. The DNA of the CDR3 is TGCGCCAGCAGCTTGGAGAGTGACACCATATATTTT. This sequence joins TRBV5-1 and TRBJ1-3; no clear D gene. CDR3 length equals 12 residues. The V and J ends lost 0 bases and 8 bases respectively, with 6 bases between them. CDR1 and CDR2 (germline): SGHRS, YFSETQ.

This clonotype has more than one count but fewer than ten. The gene calls are TRBV6-5 and TRBJ2-7; 9 bases are a match to TRBD1. Germline V gives CDR1 MNHEY, CDR2 SVGAGI. V dropped 4 bases and J dropped 5; count of bases not matched to a gene: 9. This CDR3 contains 15 residues. CDR3 residues: CASSSPTGGADEQYF. Here the CDR3 DNA reads TGTGCCAGCAGTTCGCCCACAGGGGGCGCCGACGAGCAGTACTTC.

This clonotype is a singleton in its sample. The rearrangement joins TRBV12-3 or TRBV12-4 to TRBJ1-6; 9 bases are shared with TRBD1. The CDR3 covers 15 residues. J lost 9 bases, V lost 2 bases, and 5 bases had no gene match. CDR3 in amino acids: CASSLMGQGGSPLHF. As DNA, the CDR3 is TGTGCCAGCAGTTTAATGGGACAGGGAGGTTCACCCCTCCACTTT.

CDR3 coding DNA: TGTGCCAGCAGTTTCATGGGGCGTGGGGGCTACACCTTC. Protein product: CASSFMGRGGYTF. The rearrangement links TRBV12-3 or TRBV12-4 to TRBJ1-2; TRBD1 is a possible D gene (5 bases). The CDR3 loop spans 13 amino acids. Deletions cut 3 bases from V and 8 bases from J, with 13 bases between.

The rearrangement uses TRBV4-2 and TRBJ2-1; a possible D gene is TRBD1 (5 bases). With 6 bases removed from V and 4 bases from J, the gap between germline ends came to 19 bases. Germline CDR1 LGHNA, CDR2 YNFKEQ. CDR3 length equals 16 residues. The CDR3 DNA reads as TGTGCCAGCAGGCCGGGCGCGGCTCCAGGGTACAATGAGCAGTTCTTC. Protein: CASRPGAAPGYNEQFF.

This clonotype was seen a handful of times. CDR3 coding DNA: TGTGCCAGCATAGGAGTGAACACTGAAGCTTTCTTT. Protein sequence: CASIGVNTEAFF. This chain joins TRBV25-1 and TRBJ1-1; D gene unclear. This CDR3 is built from 12 residues. CDR1 and CDR2 from the germline V gene are MGHDK and SYGVNS. Trimming pared 7 bases from V and 0 bases from J, leaving 6 bases between.

The table lists this clonotype with many counts. The chain carries TRBV2 and TRBJ2-5; no definite D call. Trimming removed 6 bases from V and 2 bases from J, with 16 bases in between. CDR1 is SNHLY, CDR2 FYNNEI, per germline. The CDR3 is made up of 15 amino acids. CDR3 nucleotides: TGTGCCAGCAGCAAAATCGGTGGGCGACAAGAGACCCAGTACTTC. This sequence encodes CASSKIGGRQETQYF.

This clonotype was detected a few times. The chain uses TRBV6-5 and TRBJ1-1; D unresolved. Germline-derived CDR1 and CDR2 are MNHEY and SVGAGI. The CDR3 loop spans 12 amino acids. Trimming removed 6 bases at V and 6 bases at J, with 11 bases between. In DNA form, the CDR3 reads TGTGCCAGCAGGAGAGCTGGGGCTGAAGCTTTCTTT. It specifies CASRRAGAEAFF.

This clonotype was detected only a few times. The chain uses TRBV24-1 and TRBJ2-6; either TRBD1 or TRBD2 may supply D (5 bases each). With 4 bases removed from V and 2 bases from J, the gap between germline ends came to 14 bases. Germline CDR1 KGHDR, CDR2 SFDVKD. This CDR3 has 17 amino acids. For the CDR3, the DNA is TGTGCCACCAGTGAAACCCGGGGCTCCACTGGGGCCAACGTCCTGACTTTC. Protein product: CATSETRGSTGANVLTF.

This clonotype was observed a handful of times. This chain joins TRBV6-2 or TRBV6-3 and TRBJ2-3; 10 bases agree with TRBD2. CDR1 and CDR2 from the germline V gene are MNHEY and SVGEGT. There are 14 residues in the CDR3. V trimming: 11 bases; J trimming: 1 base; junction bases outside the gene matches: 6. DNA for the CDR3: TGTGCCTGCGGACTAGCGGACGGCACAGATACGCAGTATTTT. Translated, it gives CACGLADGTDTQYF.

This clonotype was observed a few times. The J gene is TRBJ2-3, the V gene TRBV3-1, with D uncertain. The V end lost 6 bases, the J end lost 4 bases, and 20 bases lay between the germline ends. The CDR3 spans 16 residues. The germline V gene encodes CDR1 LGHDT and CDR2 YNNKEL (reference sequence). The chain's CDR3 is CASSRDSLRGSDTQYF. For the CDR3, the DNA is TGTGCCAGCAGTCGAGATAGTCTTAGAGGATCAGATACGCAGTATTTT.